This TCR beta chain was recovered during a study of cytomegalovirus exposure and HLA in healthy donors. For the study at large: From 150 million to 200 million T cells, an earlier analysis saw roughly 100 million unique TCR beta sequences. Study-level results: Later genetic work tied a missense DCLRE1C variant to beta-chain V and J trimming. There were several of the most significant clusters that appeared linked to common viral pathogens in a later analysis.

The PCR was carried out with 60 Vbeta primers and 13 Jbeta primers. The table came from immunoSEQ multiplex PCR; TCRdb's copy has only in-frame clones and leaves some out. The table records 150,000 to 200,000 clones, about three quarters of them present only once. CDR3 length: 16 residues. Trimming at V came to 1 base and at J to 5 bases, leaving 3 bases not matched to a gene. Germline loops: CDR1 LGHNA, CDR2 YSLEER. Nominally healthy donors were sampled, though unrecorded immune exposures were likely. In regard to this clone: As yet, its antigen is unknown.

This TCR came from a woman aged 35 to 49 in good health and CMV-seropositive. The specimen was PBMCs. The chain is built from TRBV4-3 and TRBJ1-4; 11 bases are a match to TRBD1. The CDR3 DNA reads TGCGCCAGCAGCCAAGTATGGGACAGGGGGAATGAAAAACTGTTTTTT. Translation gives CASSQVWDRGNEKLFF.